This T cell receptor (beta chain) was profiled in a study of blood T cell repertoires in COVID-19. In the study overall: Donors in the United States, Italy and Spain gave samples during acute or convalescent COVID-19. PBMCs, B-cell-depleted T cells, or T cells were the source of the cDNA or gDNA that made up the material.

In the original workflow: Estimated nucleated cell counts came from reference gene primer amplification. The data were produced by immunoSEQ multiplex PCR, yet TCRdb's version contains in-frame clones alone and is incomplete. V and J calls and clone size are those listed in that table; D and trimming were worked out from the DNA. The profile shows 100,000 to 150,000 clones, more than 75% of them singletons. The clonotype originates from an older man with active COVID-19. Material: peripheral blood.

The CDR3, as DNA: TGTGCCAGCAGTAGACCGGGACAGGATGACGAGCAGTACTTC. Translation: CASSRPGQDDEQYF. V is TRBV27 and J is TRBJ2-7, with 8 bases matching TRBD1. Trimming at V came to 5 bases and at J to 5 bases, leaving 8 bases not matched to a gene. The germline V gene has CDR1 MNHEY and CDR2 SMNVEV (reference sequence). CDR3 length: 14 amino acids.